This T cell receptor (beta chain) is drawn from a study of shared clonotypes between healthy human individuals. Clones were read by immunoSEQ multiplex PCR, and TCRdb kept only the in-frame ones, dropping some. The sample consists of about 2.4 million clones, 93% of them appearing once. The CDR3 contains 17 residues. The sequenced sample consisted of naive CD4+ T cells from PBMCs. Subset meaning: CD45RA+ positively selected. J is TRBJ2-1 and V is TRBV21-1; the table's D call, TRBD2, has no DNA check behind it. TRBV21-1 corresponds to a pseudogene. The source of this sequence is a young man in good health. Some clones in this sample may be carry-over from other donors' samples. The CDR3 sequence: CASSKGPLAETYNEQFF. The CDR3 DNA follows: TGTGCCAGCAGCAAGGGCCCCCTAGCGGAAACCTACAATGAGCAGTTCTTC.